This TCR beta chain was identified during a study of blood T cell repertoires in COVID-19. This table comes from immunoSEQ multiplex PCR, and its TCRdb copy is limited to in-frame clones, with some not included. The table has about 60,000 clones, 80% to 95% seen once. Germline V CDR1 and CDR2: MNHEY, SVGAGI. The CDR3 contains 11 residues. V was trimmed by 6 bases and J by 4 bases, leaving 7 bases between them. The chain links TRBV6-5 to TRBJ2-7; no clear D. The TCR was taken from a human donor with active COVID-19. The donor label of this sample is uncertain. Sequences were obtained from peripheral blood. This CDR3 is CASRQYYEQYF. CDR3 sequence (DNA): TGTGCCAGCAGACAATATTACGAGCAGTACTTC.